What follows are 27 T cell receptor beta chains derived from one specimen sequenced in a study of cytomegalovirus exposure and HLA in healthy donors. The PCR made use of 60 Vbeta and 13 Jbeta primers. Sequencing was performed with immunoSEQ multiplex PCR; in TCRdb, only in-frame clones are kept and a portion is missing. This sample yields over 75,000 clones, of which around four fifths are seen a single time; over 5% belongs to the top ten. The specimen was PBMCs. The origin of the receptors is a woman in her late teens or twenties in good health and CMV-seropositive.

DNA of the CDR3: TGCAGCGTTGAAGATCCTTTGAGGGATCTTACTGAGACCCAGTACTTC. It yields the protein CSVEDPLRDLTETQYF. V gene TRBV29-1 combines with J gene TRBJ2-5; perhaps TRBD2 as D (5 bases). V lost 0 bases, J lost 5 bases, and 19 bases lay in between. This CDR3 is 16 amino acids long. Germline CDR1 reads SQVTM; CDR2 reads ANQGSEA.

CDR3 DNA: TGTGCCAGCAGTTACGACGGTGGGGACAGTGGTGGCTACACCTTC. Translation gives CASSYDGGDSGGYTF. The genes are TRBV6-5 and TRBJ1-2, with 7 bases that match TRBD1. Germline V CDR1 and CDR2: MNHEY, SVGAGI. V lost 2 bases to trimming and J lost 7 bases; unmatched junction nucleotides: 10. The CDR3 has 15 amino acids.

This clone was recorded once. The gene calls are TRBV10-2 and TRBJ2-7; D may be TRBD1 (6 bases). The CDR3 extends over 15 amino acids. V lost 5 bases, J lost 0 bases, and 14 bases lay in between. The V gene's germline CDR1 is WSHSY and CDR2 SAAADI. The CDR3 is CASSTTDSSSYEQYF. In DNA, the CDR3 is TGCGCCAGCAGTACGACGGACAGCAGCTCCTACGAGCAGTACTTC.

This chain uses TRBV7-8 with TRBJ1-2; possible D gene TRBD1, 6 bases. This CDR3 is 13 amino acids long. Germline CDR1 is SGHVS and CDR2 is FQNEAQ. Trimming took off 6 bases at V and 1 base at J, with 9 bases between the two ends. CDR3 nucleotide sequence: TGTGCCAGCAGACAGGGAGTTAACTATGGCTACACCTTC. This sequence encodes CASRQGVNYGYTF.

This rearrangement joins TRBV10-3 to TRBJ1-6; 9 bases are a match to TRBD1. J lost 9 bases, V lost 0 bases, and 3 bases had no gene match. The CDR3 covers 15 residues. Germline values: CDR1 ENHRY, CDR2 SYGVKD. CDR3 in amino acids: CAISESGQGVSPLHF. Written as DNA, the CDR3 is TGTGCCATCAGTGAGTCGGGACAGGGCGTTTCACCCCTCCACTTT.

The J gene is TRBJ2-7, the V gene TRBV28; TRBD1 is a possible D gene (6 bases). CDR3 size: 16 residues. V lost 5 bases and J lost 2, with 19 bases in between. Germline CDR1 and CDR2: MDHEN and SYDVKM. CDR3 sequence (DNA): TGTGCCAGCAGTCCACCCCTGACAGGTGTAACCTACGAGCAGTACTTC. This gives the protein CASSPPLTGVTYEQYF.

V and J are TRBV7-8 and TRBJ1-5; 7 bases are shared with TRBD1. The CDR3 loop spans 20 amino acids. The germline gives CDR1 SGHVS, CDR2 FQNEAQ. J was trimmed by 7 bases and V by 1 base; bases with no gene match: 22. For the CDR3, the DNA is TGTGCCAGCAGCTTAGGCGGACAGGAAGCCCTTAAATTTTTAACGCAGCCCCAGCATTTT. Translation gives CASSLGGQEALKFLTQPQHF.

CDR3 sequence reads: CASSELSGAGYNEQFF. CDR3 nucleotides: TGTGCCAGCAGTGAACTAAGCGGGGCCGGCTACAATGAGCAGTTCTTC. The chain uses TRBV25-1 and TRBJ2-1; 7 nucleotides agree with TRBD2. The CDR3 spans 16 residues. CDR1 and CDR2 (germline): MGHDK, SYGVNS. V was pared by 2 bases and J by 3 bases, with 7 bases of the junction left unmatched.

In this sample, this clone turned up a few times. This chain joins TRBV5-1 and TRBJ1-1; D is unresolved. The CDR3 spans 13 residues. The ends were cut back, 0 bases at V and 8 bases at J, with 11 bases in the middle. Germline V lookup: CDR1 SGHRS, CDR2 YFSETQ. CDR3 sequence reads: CASSLATTEEAFF. The CDR3 region has the DNA TGCGCCAGCAGCTTGGCGACGACGGAGGAAGCTTTCTTT.

The chain employs TRBV5-1 and TRBJ1-2, with 10 bases that match TRBD1. Germline values: CDR1 SGHRS, CDR2 YFSETQ. This CDR3 region has 15 residues. After removal of 5 bases from V and 5 bases from J, the junction contained 9 bases not matched to a gene. CDR3 bases: TGCGCCAGCAGGAGGACAGGGGGGGTTCTGTATGGCTACACCTTC. Its translation is CASRRTGGVLYGYTF.

The chain carries TRBV19 and TRBJ2-1; 11 bases align to TRBD2. This CDR3 has 14 amino acids. With 3 bases clipped from V and 14 bases from J, the junction kept 9 bases outside the gene matches. CDR1 and CDR2 (germline): LNHDA, SQIVND (reference sequence). The CDR3 region is CASSMKYSGGEEFF. DNA for the CDR3: TGTGCCAGTAGTATGAAGTATAGCGGGGGGGAGGAGTTCTTC.

J is TRBJ1-2 and V is TRBV10-3; the D is unclear. V was clipped by 2 bases and J by 5 bases, with 9 bases between them. This CDR3 is 13 amino acids long. CDR1 is ENHRY, CDR2 SYGVKD, per germline. CDR3: CAISEETIYGYTF. The CDR3 DNA is TGTGCCATCAGTGAGGAGACAATTTATGGCTACACCTTC.

The CDR3 nucleotides read TGTGCCAGCAGCCCCACATCAGGGTACAGTTTCTTT. This codes for CASSPTSGYSFF. The chain carries TRBV7-9 and TRBJ1-1, with a tentative D call TRBD1 (5 bases). V was trimmed by 5 bases and J by 13 bases, leaving 17 bases between them. Per the germline V gene, CDR1 is SEHNR and CDR2 is FQNEAQ (reference sequence). This CDR3 is 12 amino acids long.

The chain employs TRBV6-6 and TRBJ2-7; 7 bases are a match to TRBD2. Trimming at V came to 3 bases and at J to 3 bases, leaving 5 bases not matched to a gene. Germline-derived CDR1 and CDR2 are MNHNY and SVGAGI (reference sequence). This CDR3 has 14 amino acids. The CDR3 loop reads CASSYPGGNYEQYF. CDR3 coding DNA: TGTGCCAGCAGTTATCCCGGGGGGAACTACGAGCAGTACTTC.

This clone was seen just once. The V gene is TRBV18, the J gene TRBJ1-4; D call uncertain. Per the germline V gene, CDR1 is KGHSH and CDR2 is LQKENI. The length of the CDR3 is 12 residues. The ends were cut back, 1 base at V and 7 bases at J, with 4 bases in the middle. The CDR3 sequence: CASSPQREKLFF. The CDR3 region has the DNA TGTGCCAGCTCACCACAGCGTGAAAAACTGTTTTTT.

The chain couples TRBV15 to TRBJ1-1; a weak D match, TRBD1 (6 bases). The CDR3 is made up of 17 amino acids. Germline CDR1 is LNHNV and CDR2 is YYDKDF (reference sequence). V lost 0 bases, J lost 0 bases, and 14 bases lay in between. The CDR3 reads CATSRDRGGSMNTEAFF. The CDR3 nucleotides are TGTGCCACCAGCAGAGATAGGGGGGGATCTATGAACACTGAAGCTTTCTTT.

As concerns this clone: The sample contains more than one DNA sequence encoding this CDR3. This chain joins TRBV5-4 and TRBJ2-5; 10 positions agree with TRBD1. CDR3 length: 14 residues. The V segment lost 4 bases and the J segment 2 bases; nucleotides outside the gene matches: 2. Germline V CDR1 and CDR2: SGHNT, YYREEE (reference sequence). In nucleotides, the CDR3 is TGTGCCAGCAGCAGACAGGGGGCGCAAGAGACCCAGTACTTC. Its translation: CASSRQGAQETQYF.

This clone has a handful of counts. This chain uses TRBV6-1 with TRBJ2-7; TRBD2 aligns across 10 bases. The trim removed 1 base at V and 4 bases at J, leaving 1 base unmatched. Germline CDR1 is MNHNS and CDR2 is SASEGT. The CDR3 spans 14 residues. Here the CDR3 DNA reads TGTGCCAGCAGTGAAGTTAGCGGGGGGTACGAGCAGTACTTC. This translates into CASSEVSGGYEQYF.

The V call is TRBV19, the J call TRBJ1-2, with a weak D call TRBD1 (5 bases). Trimming pared 1 base from V and 3 bases from J, leaving 9 bases between. The CDR3 runs to 14 residues. Germline V gene sequence: CDR1 LNHDA, CDR2 SQIVND (reference sequence). The CDR3, as DNA: TGTGCCAGTAGTATAGCCGACAGTGACTATGGCTACACCTTC. Its translation is CASSIADSDYGYTF. Complete variable domain (other parts from reference TRBV19 and TRBJ1-2): DGGITQSPKYLFRKEGQNVTLSCEQNLNHDAMYWYRQDPGQGLRLIYYSQIVNDFQKGDIAEGYSVSREKKESFPLTVTSAQKNPTAFYLCASSIADSDYGYTFGSGTRLTVV.

CDR3 in amino acids: CASSLSQGPGYEQYF. In nucleotides, the CDR3 is TGTGCCAGCAGTTTATCACAGGGCCCCGGCTACGAGCAGTACTTC. This chain connects TRBV27 to TRBJ2-7, with TRBD1 as a possible D gene (6 bases). The CDR3 spans 15 residues. V was trimmed by 0 bases and J by 3 bases, leaving 12 bases between them. Germline lookup yields CDR1 MNHEY and CDR2 SMNVEV (reference sequence).

The chain is built from TRBV7-3 and TRBJ2-7; 9 bases are shared with TRBD1. V shed 6 bases and J 5 bases; nucleotides not matched to a gene: 8. Germline CDR1 reads SGHTA; CDR2 reads FQGTGA. The CDR3 totals 14 residues. In DNA form, the CDR3 reads TGTGCCAGCAGTCCTACAGGGGGCTTACACGAGCAGTACTTC. It yields the protein CASSPTGGLHEQYF. The variable domain in full, with the rest retrieved from reference TRBV7-3 and TRBJ2-7, is GAGVSQTPSNKVTEKGKYVELRCDPISGHTALYWYRQSLGQGPEFLIYFQGTGAADDSGLPNDRFFAVRPEGSVSTLKIQRTERGDSAVYLCASSPTGGLHEQYFGPGTRLTVT.

The chain couples TRBV29-1 to TRBJ2-2; TRBD1 might be the D (7 bases). Trimming removed 8 bases from V and 5 bases from J, with 18 bases in between. CDR1 and CDR2 from the germline V gene are SQVTM and ANQGSEA. The CDR3 runs to 14 residues. CDR3 protein: CSCRGEGGTGELFF. Here the CDR3 DNA reads TGCAGCTGCAGGGGGGAAGGAGGAACCGGGGAGCTGTTTTTT.

The chain links TRBV5-1 to TRBJ2-5; D is possibly TRBD1 (6 bases). Germline V gives CDR1 SGHRS, CDR2 YFSETQ. V was clipped by 7 bases and J by 4 bases, with 26 bases between them. The CDR3 loop spans 17 amino acids. This chain's CDR3 is CASHGVSQGRMRETQYF. The CDR3 region has the DNA TGCGCCAGCCATGGGGTTTCTCAGGGGAGAATGAGAGAGACCCAGTACTTC.

This chain connects TRBV5-4 to TRBJ2-7, with 7 bases aligning to TRBD1. Germline V gene sequence: CDR1 SGHNT, CDR2 YYREEE (reference sequence). The CDR3 consists of 16 residues. V was pared by 3 bases and J by 3 bases, with 12 bases of the junction left unmatched. CDR3 coding DNA: TGTGCCAGCAGCTCTGGTCGGACAGGAGTTTACTACGAGCAGTACTTC. Its protein is CASSSGRTGVYYEQYF.

This clone was detected a few times. The chain carries TRBV4-1 and TRBJ2-1; D might be TRBD1 (5 bases). The CDR3 totals 15 residues. V shed 7 bases and J shed 7 bases, with 20 bases lying between them. Germline V CDR1 and CDR2: MGHRA, YSYEKL. CDR3 protein: CASMDGHLPKNEQFF. DNA of the CDR3: TGCGCCAGCATGGACGGACACCTTCCGAAGAATGAGCAGTTCTTC.

V and J are TRBV7-2 and TRBJ2-7, with D unclear. Germline CDR1 and CDR2: SGHTA and FQGNSA. This CDR3 region has 16 residues. Between the trimmed V and J ends, which lost 1 base and 0 bases, there was a span of 13 bases. CDR3 residues: CASSLGSRQSSYEQYF. CDR3 in DNA: TGTGCCAGCAGCTTAGGGTCCAGGCAAAGCTCCTACGAGCAGTACTTC.

V and J are TRBV28 and TRBJ2-7; 8 nucleotides line up with TRBD1. The CDR3 has 18 amino acids. Trimming removed 5 bases from V and 3 bases from J; junction bases left unmatched: 18. Germline V gene sequence: CDR1 MDHEN, CDR2 SYDVKM. CDR3 sequence: CASSPSLTGAGGNYEQYF. In DNA form, the CDR3 reads TGTGCCAGCAGTCCATCCCTGACAGGGGCCGGGGGAAACTACGAGCAGTACTTC.